This T cell receptor beta chain derives from a study of spatial heterogeneity in lung cancer. The time point: sample taken at primary tumor resection. The donor population consisted of some 70 patients with untreated, early-stage non-small cell lung cancer. Frozen PBMC, nontumor lung or tumor provided whole RNA, which was sequenced unsorted. The CDR3 is 13 residues long. Germline V gives CDR1 MDHEN, CDR2 SYDVKM. Between the trimmed V and J ends, which lost 6 bases and 4 bases, there was a span of 13 bases. TCRdb re-analysed the 5' RACE reads in MiXCR, keeping a single row per CDR3 protein. This table holds a few thousand distinct CDR3 sequences, roughly 15% found once. General study results and limits: Counts of expanded intratumoral alpha and beta TCRs tracked tumor mutation counts.

This clonotype was seen a handful of times. Its antigen is undetermined. The chain recombines TRBV28 with TRBJ2-7; maybe TRBD1 (6 bases). Source: lung tumor tissue, taken at surgery. The origin of this receptor is a male donor with early-stage non-small cell lung cancer. In DNA, the CDR3 is TGTGCCAGCAGATCACTCGGACAGTACGAGCAGTACTTC. Translating it yields CASRSLGQYEQYF.